This TCR beta chain was obtained from a study of low-dose radiotherapy and immunotherapy resistance in tumors. Study context: On an every-two-weeks schedule, patients received intravenous nivolumab 240 mg, along with ipilimumab 1 mg/kg every six weeks. A daily 300 mg dose of oral aspirin was taken by patients for four cycles from cycle 1 day 1.

Specified time point: before trial treatment. Eligible patients had advanced solid tumors lacking tumor-infiltrating lymphocytes. V lost 5 bases to trimming and J lost 15 bases; unmatched junction nucleotides: 5. The CDR3 runs to 12 residues. Germline CDR1 MDHEN, CDR2 SYDVKM. cDNA synthesis used a TRAV/TRBV-specific primer set for both chains. TCR amplification ran roughly 20 PCR cycles using constant-region and V-primer adapter primers. TCRdb redid the calling of the reads with MiXCR, one entry per CDR3 protein. The table has 65,000 to 90,000 distinct CDR3 sequences, approximately 19% seen once. This clonotype has a count of ten or more.

This clonotype was sampled from a male donor with prostate cancer. The sample was PBMCs, taken before treatment. V gene TRBV28 combines with J gene TRBJ2-1; TRBD2 matches at 12 bases. CDR3 sequence: CASSLLAGGRFF. The CDR3 coding sequence is TGTGCCAGCAGTCTACTAGCGGGAGGTCGGTTCTTC.